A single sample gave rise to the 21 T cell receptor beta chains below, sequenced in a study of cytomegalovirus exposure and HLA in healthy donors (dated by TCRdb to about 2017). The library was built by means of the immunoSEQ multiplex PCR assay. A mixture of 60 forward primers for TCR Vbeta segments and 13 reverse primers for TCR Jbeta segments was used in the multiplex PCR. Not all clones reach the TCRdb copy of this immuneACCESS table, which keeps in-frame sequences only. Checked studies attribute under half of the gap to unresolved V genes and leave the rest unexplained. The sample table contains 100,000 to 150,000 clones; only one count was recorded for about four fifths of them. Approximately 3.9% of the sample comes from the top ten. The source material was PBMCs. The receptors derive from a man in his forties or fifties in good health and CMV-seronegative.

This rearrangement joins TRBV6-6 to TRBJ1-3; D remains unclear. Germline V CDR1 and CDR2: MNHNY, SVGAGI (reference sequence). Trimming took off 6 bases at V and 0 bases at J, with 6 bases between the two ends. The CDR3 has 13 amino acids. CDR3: CASSLYSGNTIYF. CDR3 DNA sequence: TGTGCCAGCAGCTTATACTCTGGAAACACCATATATTTT.

The CDR3 region has the DNA TGCGCCAGCAGCTTGGAAGGGGGACAGGGGTTTAACTCACCCCTCCACTTT. Translating it yields CASSLEGGQGFNSPLHF. The J gene is TRBJ1-6, the V gene TRBV5-1; 10 positions match TRBD1. Germline lookup yields CDR1 SGHRS and CDR2 YFSETQ. Trimming at V came to 0 bases and at J to 10 bases, leaving 10 bases not matched to a gene. The CDR3 consists of 17 residues.

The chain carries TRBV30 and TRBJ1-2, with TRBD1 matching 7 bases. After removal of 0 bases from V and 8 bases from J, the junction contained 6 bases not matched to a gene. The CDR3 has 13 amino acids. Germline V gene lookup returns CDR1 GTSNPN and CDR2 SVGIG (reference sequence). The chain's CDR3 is CAWSVRRDSGYTF. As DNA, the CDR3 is TGTGCCTGGAGTGTACGCAGGGACAGCGGCTACACCTTC.

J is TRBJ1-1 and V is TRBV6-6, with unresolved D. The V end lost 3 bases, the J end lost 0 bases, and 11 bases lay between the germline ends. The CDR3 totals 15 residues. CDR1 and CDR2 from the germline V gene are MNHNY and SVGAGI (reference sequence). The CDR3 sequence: CASSYENNLNTEAFF. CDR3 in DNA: TGTGCCAGCAGTTATGAAAACAATTTGAACACTGAAGCTTTCTTT.

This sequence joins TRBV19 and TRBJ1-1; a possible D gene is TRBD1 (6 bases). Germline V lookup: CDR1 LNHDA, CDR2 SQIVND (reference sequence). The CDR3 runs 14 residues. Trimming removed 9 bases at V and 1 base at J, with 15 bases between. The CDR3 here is CASYPGHPNTEAFF. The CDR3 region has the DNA TGTGCCAGCTACCCGGGACACCCGAACACTGAAGCTTTCTTT.

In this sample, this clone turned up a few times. Here the CDR3 reads CASSERAPGTEAFF. CDR3 nucleotide sequence: TGTGCCAGCAGTGAGCGGGCCCCGGGGACTGAAGCTTTCTTT. The chain uses TRBV2 and TRBJ1-1; D is ambiguous. In germline, CDR1 is SNHLY, CDR2 FYNNEI. The CDR3 spans 14 residues. Trimming removed 3 bases at V and 5 bases at J, with 13 bases between.

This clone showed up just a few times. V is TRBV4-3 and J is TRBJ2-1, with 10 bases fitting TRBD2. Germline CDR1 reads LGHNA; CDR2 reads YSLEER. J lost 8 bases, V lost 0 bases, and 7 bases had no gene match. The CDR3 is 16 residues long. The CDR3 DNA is TGCGCCAGCAGCCAAGAATCGCTAGCGGGGGTCCATGAGCAGTTCTTC. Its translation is CASSQESLAGVHEQFF.

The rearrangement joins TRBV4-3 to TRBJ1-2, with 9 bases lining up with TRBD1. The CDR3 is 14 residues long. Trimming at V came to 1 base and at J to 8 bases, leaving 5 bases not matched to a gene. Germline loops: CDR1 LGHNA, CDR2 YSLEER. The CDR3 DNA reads TGCGCCAGCAGCCAAGTACCGGACAGGGGAGGCTACACCTTC. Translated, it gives CASSQVPDRGGYTF.

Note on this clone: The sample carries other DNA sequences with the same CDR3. DNA of the CDR3: TGTGCCAGCAGCTTGACAGGGAACACTGAAGCTTTCTTT. This sequence encodes CASSLTGNTEAFF. The chain couples TRBV7-2 to TRBJ1-1; D is possibly TRBD1 (6 bases). CDR3 length: 13 amino acids. Germline loops: CDR1 SGHTA, CDR2 FQGNSA. V lost 3 bases and J 1 base, leaving 6 bases between the germline ends.

CDR3 in amino acids: CASSPDRVLAKNIQYF. The CDR3 DNA is TGTGCCAGCAGCCCAGACAGGGTACTAGCCAAAAACATTCAGTACTTC. The chain joins TRBV13 to TRBJ2-4, with TRBD1 identical over 7 bases. CDR1 is PRHDT, CDR2 FYEKMQ, per germline (reference sequence). The CDR3 has 16 residues. J lost 0 bases, V lost 5 bases, and 7 bases had no gene match.

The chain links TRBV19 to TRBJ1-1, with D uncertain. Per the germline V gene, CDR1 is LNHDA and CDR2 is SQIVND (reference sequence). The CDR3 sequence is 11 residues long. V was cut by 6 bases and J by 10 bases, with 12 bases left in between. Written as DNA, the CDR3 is TGTGCCAGTAGGATCCGCGGTCTAGCTTTCTTT. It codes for CASRIRGLAFF.

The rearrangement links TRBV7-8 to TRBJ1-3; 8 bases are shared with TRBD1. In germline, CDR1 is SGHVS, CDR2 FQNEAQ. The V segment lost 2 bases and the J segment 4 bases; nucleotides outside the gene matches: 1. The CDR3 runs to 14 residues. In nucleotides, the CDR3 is TGTGCCAGCAGCTTAAGGACAGGGGGAAACACCATATATTTT. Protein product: CASSLRTGGNTIYF.

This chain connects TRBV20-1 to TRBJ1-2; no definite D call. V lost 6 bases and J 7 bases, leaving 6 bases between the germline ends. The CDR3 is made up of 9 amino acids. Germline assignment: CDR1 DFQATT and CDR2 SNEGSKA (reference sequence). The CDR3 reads CSAGGGYTF. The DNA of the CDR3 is TGCAGTGCAGGAGGTGGCTACACCTTC.

The DNA of the CDR3 is TGTGCCAGCAGCCCCGCTGGTGAGGGGACCCAGTACTTC. Translation: CASSPAGEGTQYF. The rearrangement links TRBV11-2 to TRBJ2-5; D perhaps matches TRBD2 (5 bases). CDR1 SGHAT and CDR2 FQNNGV come from the germline V gene. The CDR3 is 13 amino acids. The V and J ends lost 5 bases and 7 bases respectively, with 14 bases between them.

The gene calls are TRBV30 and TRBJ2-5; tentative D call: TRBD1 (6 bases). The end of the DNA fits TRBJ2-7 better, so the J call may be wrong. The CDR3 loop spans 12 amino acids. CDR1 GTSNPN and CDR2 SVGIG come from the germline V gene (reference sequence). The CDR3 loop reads CAQRSGAYEQYF. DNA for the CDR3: TGTGCCCAGCGGTCAGGGGCCTACGAGCAGTACTTC.

The CDR3 spells CASSVRTGRREKLFF. DNA for the CDR3: TGTGCCAGCAGCGTCAGGACGGGGAGGAGGGAAAAACTGTTTTTT. The V call is TRBV13, the J call TRBJ1-4; no clear D gene. Germline V lookup: CDR1 PRHDT, CDR2 FYEKMQ (reference sequence). The CDR3 spans 15 residues. The V and J ends lost 5 bases and 8 bases respectively, with 18 bases between them.

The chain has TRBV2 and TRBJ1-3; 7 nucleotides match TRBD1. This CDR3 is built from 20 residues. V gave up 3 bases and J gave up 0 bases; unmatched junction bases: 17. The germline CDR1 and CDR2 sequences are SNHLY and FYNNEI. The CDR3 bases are TGTGCCAGCAGTGATACATGGACAGGCCTGGAACTTGACTCTGGAAACACCATATATTTT. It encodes CASSDTWTGLELDSGNTIYF. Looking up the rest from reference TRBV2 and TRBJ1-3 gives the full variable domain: EPEVTQTPSHQVTQMGQEVILRCVPISNHLYFYWYRQILGQKVEFLVSFYNNEISEKSEIFDDQFSVERPDGSNFTLKIRSTKLEDSAMYFCASSDTWTGLELDSGNTIYFGEGSWLTVV.

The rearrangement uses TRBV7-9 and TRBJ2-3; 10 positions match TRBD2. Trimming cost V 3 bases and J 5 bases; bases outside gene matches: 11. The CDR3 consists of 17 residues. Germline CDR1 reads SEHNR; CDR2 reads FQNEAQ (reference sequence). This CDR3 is CASSLGPERGGLDTQYF. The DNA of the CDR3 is TGTGCCAGCAGCTTGGGCCCCGAGCGGGGGGGCCTAGATACGCAGTATTTT.

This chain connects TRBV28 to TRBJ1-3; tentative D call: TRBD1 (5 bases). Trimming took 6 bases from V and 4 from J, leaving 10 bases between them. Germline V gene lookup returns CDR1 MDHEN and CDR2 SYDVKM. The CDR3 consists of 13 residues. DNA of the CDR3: TGTGCCAGCAGGCAAGGGGTGGGAAACACCATATATTTT. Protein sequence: CASRQGVGNTIYF.

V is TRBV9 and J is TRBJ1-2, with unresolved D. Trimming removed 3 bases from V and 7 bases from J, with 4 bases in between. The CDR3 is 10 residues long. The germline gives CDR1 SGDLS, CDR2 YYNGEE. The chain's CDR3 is CASSGGGYTF. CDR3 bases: TGTGCCAGCAGCGGAGGTGGCTACACCTTC.

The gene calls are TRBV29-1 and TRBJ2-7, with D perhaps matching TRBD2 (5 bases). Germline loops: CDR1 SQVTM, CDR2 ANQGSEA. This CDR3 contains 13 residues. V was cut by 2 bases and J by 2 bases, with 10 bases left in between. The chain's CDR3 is CSVELPGTYEQYF. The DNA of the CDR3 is TGCAGCGTTGAACTCCCGGGGACCTACGAGCAGTACTTC.